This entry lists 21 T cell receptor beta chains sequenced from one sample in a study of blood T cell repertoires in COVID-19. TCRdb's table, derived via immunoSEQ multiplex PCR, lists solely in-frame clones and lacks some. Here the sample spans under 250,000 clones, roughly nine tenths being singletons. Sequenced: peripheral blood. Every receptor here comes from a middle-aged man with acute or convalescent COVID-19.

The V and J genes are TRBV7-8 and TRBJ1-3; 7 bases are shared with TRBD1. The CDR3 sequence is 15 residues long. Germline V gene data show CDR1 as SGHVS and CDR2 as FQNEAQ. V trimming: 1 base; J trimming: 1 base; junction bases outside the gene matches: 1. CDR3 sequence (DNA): TGTGCCAGCAGCTTAGAGGGGGCATCTGGAAACACCATATATTTT. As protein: CASSLEGASGNTIYF.

The DNA of the CDR3 is TGTGCCATCAGTGAGACTAGCGGGGGCCATTCCCAAGAGACCCAGTACTTC. It yields the protein CAISETSGGHSQETQYF. This rearrangement joins TRBV10-3 to TRBJ2-5, with 11 bases lining up with TRBD2. The CDR3 spans 17 residues. The V segment lost 2 bases and the J segment 1 base; nucleotides outside the gene matches: 6. Germline assignment: CDR1 ENHRY and CDR2 SYGVKD.

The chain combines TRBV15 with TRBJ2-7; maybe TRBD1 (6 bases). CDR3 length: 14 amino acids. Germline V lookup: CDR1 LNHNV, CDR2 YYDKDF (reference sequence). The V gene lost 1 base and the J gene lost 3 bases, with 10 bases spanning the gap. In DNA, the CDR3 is TGTGCCACCAGCAGAGTGGGGGCTGGCTACGAGCAGTACTTC. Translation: CATSRVGAGYEQYF. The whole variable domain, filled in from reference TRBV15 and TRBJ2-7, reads DAMVIQNPRYQVTQFGKPVTLSCSQTLNHNVMYWYQQKSSQAPKLLFHYYDKDFNNEADTPDNFQSRRPNTSFCFLDIRSPGLGDTAMYLCATSRVGAGYEQYFGPGTRLTVT.

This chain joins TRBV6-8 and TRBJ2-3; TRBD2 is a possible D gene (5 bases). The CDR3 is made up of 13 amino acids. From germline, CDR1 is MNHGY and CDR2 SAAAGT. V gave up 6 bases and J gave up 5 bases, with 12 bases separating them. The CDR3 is CASSFDGGDTQYF. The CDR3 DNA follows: TGTGCCAGCAGCTTTGACGGAGGAGATACGCAGTATTTT.

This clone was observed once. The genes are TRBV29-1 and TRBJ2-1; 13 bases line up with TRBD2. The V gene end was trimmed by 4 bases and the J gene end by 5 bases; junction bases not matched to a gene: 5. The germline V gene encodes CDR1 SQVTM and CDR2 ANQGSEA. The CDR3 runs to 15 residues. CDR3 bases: TGCAGCGTTGCTACCGGGACTAGCGGGAACAATGAGCAGTTCTTC. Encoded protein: CSVATGTSGNNEQFF.

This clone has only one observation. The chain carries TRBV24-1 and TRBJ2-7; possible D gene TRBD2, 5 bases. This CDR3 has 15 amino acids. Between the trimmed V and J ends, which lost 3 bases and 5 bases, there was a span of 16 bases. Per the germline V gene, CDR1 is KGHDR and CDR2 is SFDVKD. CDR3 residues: CATSDRNGGPHEQYF. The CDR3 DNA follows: TGTGCCACCAGTGATCGCAACGGAGGCCCCCACGAGCAGTACTTC.

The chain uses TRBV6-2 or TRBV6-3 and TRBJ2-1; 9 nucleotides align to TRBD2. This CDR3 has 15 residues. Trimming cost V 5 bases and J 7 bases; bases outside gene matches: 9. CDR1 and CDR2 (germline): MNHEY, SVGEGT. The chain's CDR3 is CASSRLAERVNEQFF. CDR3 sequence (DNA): TGTGCCAGCAGTCGACTAGCGGAAAGGGTTAATGAGCAGTTCTTC.

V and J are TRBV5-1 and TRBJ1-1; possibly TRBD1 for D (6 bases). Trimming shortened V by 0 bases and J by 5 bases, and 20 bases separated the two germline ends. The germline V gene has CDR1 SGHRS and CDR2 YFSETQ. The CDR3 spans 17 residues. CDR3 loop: CASSLAGDHRVGTEAFF. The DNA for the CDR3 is TGCGCCAGCAGCTTGGCAGGGGACCACCGGGTTGGGACTGAAGCTTTCTTT.

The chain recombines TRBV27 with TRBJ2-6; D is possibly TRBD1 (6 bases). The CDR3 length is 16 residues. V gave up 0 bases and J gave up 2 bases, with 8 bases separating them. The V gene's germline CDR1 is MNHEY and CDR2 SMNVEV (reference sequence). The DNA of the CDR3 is TGTGCCAGCAGTTTATCGAGGACAGCTGGGGCCAACGTCCTGACTTTC. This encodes CASSLSRTAGANVLTF.

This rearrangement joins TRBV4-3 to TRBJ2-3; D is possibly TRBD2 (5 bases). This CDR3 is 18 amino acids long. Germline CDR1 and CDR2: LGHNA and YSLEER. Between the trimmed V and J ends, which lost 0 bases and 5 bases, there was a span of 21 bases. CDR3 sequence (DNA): TGCGCCAGCAGCCAAGAGATCCCGGGCATGATCGGAGGAGATACGCAGTATTTT. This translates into CASSQEIPGMIGGDTQYF.

CDR3 coding DNA: TGTGCCAGCAGCCCTCTAGCGGGCACAGATACGCAGTATTTT. It encodes CASSPLAGTDTQYF. The chain couples TRBV2 to TRBJ2-3, with TRBD2 identical over 7 bases. V gave up 6 bases and J gave up 1 base; unmatched junction bases: 4. CDR3 length: 14 amino acids. From germline, CDR1 is SNHLY and CDR2 FYNNEI.

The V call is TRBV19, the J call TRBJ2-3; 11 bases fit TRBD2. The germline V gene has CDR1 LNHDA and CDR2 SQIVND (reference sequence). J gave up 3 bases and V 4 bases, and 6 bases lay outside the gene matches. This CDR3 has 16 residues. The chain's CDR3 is CASSTWTSGWTDTQYF. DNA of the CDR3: TGTGCCAGTAGTACCTGGACTAGCGGGTGGACAGATACGCAGTATTTT.

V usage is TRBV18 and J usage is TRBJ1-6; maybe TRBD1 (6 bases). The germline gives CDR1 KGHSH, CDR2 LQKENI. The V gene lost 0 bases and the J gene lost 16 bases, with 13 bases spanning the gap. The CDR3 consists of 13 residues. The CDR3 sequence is CASSPPSGDELHF. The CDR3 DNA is TGTGCCAGCTCACCACCATCAGGGGACGAGCTCCACTTT.

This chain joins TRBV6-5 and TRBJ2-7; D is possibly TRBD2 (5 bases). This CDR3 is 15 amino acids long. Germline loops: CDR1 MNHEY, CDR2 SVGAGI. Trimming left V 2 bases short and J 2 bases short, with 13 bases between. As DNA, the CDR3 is TGTGCCAGCAGTTACGCCCAGGCGGGCACCTACGAGCAGTACTTC. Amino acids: CASSYAQAGTYEQYF.

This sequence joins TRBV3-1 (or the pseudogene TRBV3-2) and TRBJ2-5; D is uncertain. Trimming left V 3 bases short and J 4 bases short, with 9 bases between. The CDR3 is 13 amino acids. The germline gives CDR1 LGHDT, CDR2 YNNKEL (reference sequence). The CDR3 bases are TGTGCCAGCAGCCAGACAACTTCAGAGACCCAGTACTTC. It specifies CASSQTTSETQYF.

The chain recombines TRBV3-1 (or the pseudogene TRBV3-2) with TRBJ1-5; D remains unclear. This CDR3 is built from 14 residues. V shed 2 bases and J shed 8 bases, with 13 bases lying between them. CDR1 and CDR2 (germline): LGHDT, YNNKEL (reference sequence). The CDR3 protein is CASSQFASSEPQHF. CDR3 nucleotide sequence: TGTGCCAGCAGCCAATTTGCCTCTTCGGAGCCCCAGCATTTT.

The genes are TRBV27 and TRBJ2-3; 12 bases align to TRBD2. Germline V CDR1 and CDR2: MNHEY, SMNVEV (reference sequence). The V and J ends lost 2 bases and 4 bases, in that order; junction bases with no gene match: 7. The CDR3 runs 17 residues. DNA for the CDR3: TGTGCCAGCAGTTTACTTCTAGCGGGAGGGCCAGCAGATACGCAGTATTTT. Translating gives CASSLLLAGGPADTQYF.

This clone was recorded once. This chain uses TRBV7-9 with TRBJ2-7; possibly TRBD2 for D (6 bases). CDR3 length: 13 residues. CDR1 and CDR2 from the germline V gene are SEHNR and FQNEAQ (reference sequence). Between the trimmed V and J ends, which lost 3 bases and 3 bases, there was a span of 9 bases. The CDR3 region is CASSFGGIYEQYF. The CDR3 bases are TGTGCCAGCAGCTTTGGGGGGATCTACGAGCAGTACTTC.

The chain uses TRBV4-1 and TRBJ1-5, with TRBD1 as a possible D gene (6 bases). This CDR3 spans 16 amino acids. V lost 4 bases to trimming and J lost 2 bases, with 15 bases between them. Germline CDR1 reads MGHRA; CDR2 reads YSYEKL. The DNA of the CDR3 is TGCGCCAGCAGCCCCACCGACAGGTTGGGCAATCAGCCCCAGCATTTT. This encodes CASSPTDRLGNQPQHF.

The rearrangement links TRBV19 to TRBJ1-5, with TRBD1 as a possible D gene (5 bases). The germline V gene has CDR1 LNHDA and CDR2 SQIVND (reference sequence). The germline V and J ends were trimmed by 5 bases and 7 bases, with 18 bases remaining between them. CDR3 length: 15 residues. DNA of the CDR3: TGTGCCAGTAGTCCCCCCGCAGGGAGGAAACAGCCCCAGCATTTT. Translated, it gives CASSPPAGRKQPQHF.

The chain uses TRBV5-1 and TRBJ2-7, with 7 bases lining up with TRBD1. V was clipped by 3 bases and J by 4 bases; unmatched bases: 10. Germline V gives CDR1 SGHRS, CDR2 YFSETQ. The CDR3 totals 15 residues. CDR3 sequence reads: CASSSGPGQQYEQYF. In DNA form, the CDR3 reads TGCGCCAGCAGCTCCGGACCGGGACAGCAATACGAGCAGTACTTC.